This is a list of T cell receptor beta chains from one sample in a study of T cells after yellow fever vaccination. TCRdb re-analysed the 5' RACE reads in MiXCR, keeping a single row per CDR3 protein. The data hold about 300,000 distinct CDR3 sequences, with about 6.9% observed a single time. This sample comprised PBMCs, obtained roughly seven weeks after the first yellow fever vaccination. The receptors come from a man between 18 and 35 years old who received the YFV17D yellow fever vaccine. Each CDR3 is given with its conserved first and last residue. D genes are given only for firm matches. Part of the rows lack a size; the others show once, few, many or a class for expanded clones.

j_call d_call clone_size v_call cdr3_nt cdr3_aa
TRBJ2-5 - - TRBV12-3/TRBV12-4 TGTACCAGCAGCCCGGGCCAGCGGGAGACCCAGTACTTC CTSSPGQRETQYF
TRBJ2-6 - - TRBV29-1 TGCAGCGCCTTCGCAGCCAGGGGTAACTCTGGGGCCAACGTCCTGACTTTC CSAFAARGNSGANVLTF
TRBJ1-1 - many TRBV11-2 TGTGCCAGCAGCTCCACCCGGAATGAAGCTTTCTTT CASSSTRNEAFF
TRBJ1-1 - few TRBV10-1 TGCGCCAGCAGCCGCTCGGTCGAGGGAGCTGCTTTCTTT CASSRSVEGAAFF
TRBJ1-1 TRBD1 - TRBV12-3/TRBV12-4 TGTGCCAGCAGCAGCAAGGGGGGACAGGGGCCTTCGAAAGCTTTCTTT CASSSKGGQGPSKAFF
TRBJ1-1 - many TRBV28 TGTGCCAGCAGTTTTCGGGGGAGTGAAGCTTTCTTT CASSFRGSEAFF
TRBJ2-1 TRBD2 - TRBV7-8 TGTGCCAGCAGCTTAGCGGCGAGCGGGGGCTACAATGAGCAGTTCTTC CASSLAASGGYNEQFF
TRBJ1-1 - few TRBV11-2 TGTGCCAGCAGCTTTAGGCGGATGAACACTGAAGCTTTCTTT CASSFRRMNTEAFF
TRBJ2-2 TRBD2 - TRBV12-3/TRBV12-4 TGTGCCAGCAGTTTAACTAGCGGGAGGACCGGGGAGCTGTTTTTT CASSLTSGRTGELFF
TRBJ2-3 - many TRBV5-1 TGTGCCAGCAGTTTGTCAGATACGCAGTATTTT CASSLSDTQYF
TRBJ2-1 TRBD2 - TRBV19 TGTGCCAGTAGTGATAGCGGGGGGCCTTACAATGAGCAGTTCTTC CASSDSGGPYNEQFF
TRBJ2-1 TRBD2 few TRBV5-1 TGCGCCAGCAGCCTACTGGGGATAGCGGGATACAATGAGCAGTTCTTC CASSLLGIAGYNEQFF
TRBJ2-7 - many TRBV6-1 TGTGCCAGCAGTGAAACCCGGGACTACGAGCAGTACTTC CASSETRDYEQYF
TRBJ1-2 - - TRBV6-5 TGTGCCAGCAGTAGTGGCCCCGCCGGCTACACCTTC CASSSGPAGYTF
TRBJ2-5 - - TRBV5-4 TGTGCCAGCGCCTTCCGGGGGTACCAAGAGACCCAGTACTTC CASAFRGYQETQYF
TRBJ1-3 - many TRBV18 TGTGCCAGCTCACCAGGTCCCCTTATAAACACCATATATTTT CASSPGPLINTIYF
TRBJ1-1 - - TRBV18 TGTGCCAGCTTCTCCTCCCTAAGGGTTTCCACTGAAGCTTTCTTT CASFSSLRVSTEAFF
TRBJ2-7 - - TRBV6-1 TGTGCCAGCAGGTTCGGGGGGCACTACGAGCAGTACTTC CASRFGGHYEQYF
TRBJ2-1 TRBD2 many TRBV7-2 TGTGCCAGCAGCGTTACAGCGGGGCCTCATGAGCAGTTCTTC CASSVTAGPHEQFF
TRBJ2-5 TRBD1 many TRBV10-3 TGTGCCATCTCTCTCCCAGGGGGTGAGACCCAGTACTTC CAISLPGGETQYF
TRBJ1-2 TRBD1 many TRBV12-3/TRBV12-4 TGTGCCAGCAGGACAGGGGGCGACTATGGCTACACCTTC CASRTGGDYGYTF
TRBJ2-7 - few TRBV30 TGTGCCTGGAGTGTTTCCCAGGCACACTACGAGCAGTACTTC CAWSVSQAHYEQYF
TRBJ1-1 TRBD1 few TRBV10-2 TGCGCCAGCAGGGACTACAGGGGCAACACTGAAGCTTTCTTT CASRDYRGNTEAFF
TRBJ1-6 - few TRBV14 TGTGCCAGCAGCCAAGGCGGAATCCCCTATAATTCACCCCTCCACTTT CASSQGGIPYNSPLHF
TRBJ2-1 TRBD2 many TRBV4-3 TGCGCCAGCAGCCTTGAAGGCTCGGGGGGGCAGTTCTTC CASSLEGSGGQFF
TRBJ2-3 - few TRBV7-3 TGTGCCAGCAGCCCCCCTGGCCGCACAGATACGCAGTATTTT CASSPPGRTDTQYF
TRBJ2-1 - many TRBV28 TGTGCCAGCAGCCGCGCCGGGACGGCCTACAATGAGCAGTTCTTC CASSRAGTAYNEQFF
TRBJ2-7 - few TRBV4-1 TGCGCCAGCAGCCAAGTCCTCGGGCGGAGCTCCTACGAGCAGTACTTC CASSQVLGRSSYEQYF
TRBJ2-1 - few TRBV11-2 TGTGCCAGCAGCTTAGTGGTCAGGGAACTAGACAATGAGCAGTTCTTC CASSLVVRELDNEQFF
TRBJ1-1 - few TRBV7-2 TGTGCCAGCAGCCAGTGGGCCCGAACTGAAGCTTTCTTT CASSQWARTEAFF
TRBJ1-5 - many TRBV12-3/TRBV12-4 TGTGCCAGCAGTTTAAGGACGGGGGGCGGTCAGCCCCAGCATTTT CASSLRTGGGQPQHF
TRBJ1-5 - - TRBV9 TGTGCCAGCAGCCCCTCTTCCACCAATCAGCCCCAGCATTTT CASSPSSTNQPQHF
TRBJ2-1 TRBD2 many TRBV20-1 TGCAGTGCCTTAGGGCTAGCGGGATCAAATGAGCAGTTCTTC CSALGLAGSNEQFF